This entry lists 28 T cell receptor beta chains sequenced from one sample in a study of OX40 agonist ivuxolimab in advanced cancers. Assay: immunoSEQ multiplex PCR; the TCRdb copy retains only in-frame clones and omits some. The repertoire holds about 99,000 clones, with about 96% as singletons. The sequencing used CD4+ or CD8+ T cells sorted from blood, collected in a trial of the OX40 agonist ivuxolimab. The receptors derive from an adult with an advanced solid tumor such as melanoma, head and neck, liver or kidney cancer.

The DNA of the CDR3 is TGTGCCAGCAGTTTTGGGGCAAACACTGAAGCTTTCTTT. It yields the protein CASSFGANTEAFF. The rearrangement uses TRBV6-5 and TRBJ1-1; TRBD1 is a possible D gene (5 bases). V was shortened by 4 bases and J by 2 bases, with 8 bases between the two germline ends. The germline V gene encodes CDR1 MNHEY and CDR2 SVGAGI. This CDR3 contains 13 residues.

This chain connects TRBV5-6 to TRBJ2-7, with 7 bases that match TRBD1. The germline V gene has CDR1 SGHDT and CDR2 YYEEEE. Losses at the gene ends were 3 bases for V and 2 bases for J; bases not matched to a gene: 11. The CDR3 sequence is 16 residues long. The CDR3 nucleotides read TGTGCCAGCAGCTCCCATCTGGACAGGAGCCCCTACGAGCAGTACTTC. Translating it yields CASSSHLDRSPYEQYF.

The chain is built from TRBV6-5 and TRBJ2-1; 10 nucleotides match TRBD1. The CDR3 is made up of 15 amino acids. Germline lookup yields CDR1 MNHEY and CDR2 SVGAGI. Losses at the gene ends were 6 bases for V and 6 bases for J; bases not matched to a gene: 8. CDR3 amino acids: CASSPTGTGANEQFF. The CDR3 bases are TGTGCCAGCAGCCCAACCGGGACAGGGGCCAATGAGCAGTTCTTC.

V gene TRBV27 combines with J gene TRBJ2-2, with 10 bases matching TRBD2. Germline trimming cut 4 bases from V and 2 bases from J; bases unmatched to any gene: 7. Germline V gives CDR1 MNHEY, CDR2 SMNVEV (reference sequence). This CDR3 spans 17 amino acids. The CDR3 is CASSSSLAGGNTGELFF. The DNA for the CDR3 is TGTGCCAGCAGTTCCTCATTAGCGGGGGGCAACACCGGGGAGCTGTTTTTT.

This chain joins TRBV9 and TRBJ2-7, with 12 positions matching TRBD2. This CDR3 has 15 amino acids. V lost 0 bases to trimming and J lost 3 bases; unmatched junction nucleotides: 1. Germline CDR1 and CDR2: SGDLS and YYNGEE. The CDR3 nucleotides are TGTGCCAGCAGCGTAGCTAGCGGGGGGGGCTACGAGCAGTACTTC. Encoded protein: CASSVASGGGYEQYF. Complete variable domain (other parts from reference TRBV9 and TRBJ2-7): DSGVTQTPKHLITATGQRVTLRCSPRSGDLSVYWYQQSLDQGLQFLIQYYNGEERAKGNILERFSAQQFPDLHSELNLSSLELGDSALYFCASSVASGGGYEQYFGPGTRLTVT.

Here the CDR3 reads CASSTTGGIYEQYF. CDR3 in DNA: TGTGCCAGTAGTACGACAGGGGGGATCTACGAGCAGTACTTC. The V gene is TRBV19, the J gene TRBJ2-5; 9 nucleotides agree with TRBD1. The J call is doubtful: the DNA matches TRBJ2-7 better. Looked up from germline, CDR1 is LNHDA and CDR2 is SQIVND (reference sequence). The CDR3 extends over 14 amino acids.

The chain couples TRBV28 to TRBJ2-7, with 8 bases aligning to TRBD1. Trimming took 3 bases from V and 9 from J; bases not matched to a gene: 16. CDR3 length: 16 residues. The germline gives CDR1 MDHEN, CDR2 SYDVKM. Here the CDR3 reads CASSLHPDRVYDGQYF. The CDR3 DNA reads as TGTGCCAGCAGTTTGCATCCGGACAGGGTTTACGACGGGCAGTACTTC. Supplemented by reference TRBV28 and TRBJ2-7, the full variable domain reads DVKVTQSSRYLVKRTGEKVFLECVQDMDHENMFWYRQDPGLGLRLIYFSYDVKMKEKGDIPEGYSVSREKKERFSLILESASTNQTSMYLCASSLHPDRVYDGQYFGPGTRLTVT.

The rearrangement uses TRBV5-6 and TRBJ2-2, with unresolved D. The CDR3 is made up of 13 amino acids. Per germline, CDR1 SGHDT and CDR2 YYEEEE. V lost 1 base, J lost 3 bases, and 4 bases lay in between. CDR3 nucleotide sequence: TGTGCCAGCAGCTTGACTGACACCGGGGAGCTGTTTTTT. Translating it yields CASSLTDTGELFF.

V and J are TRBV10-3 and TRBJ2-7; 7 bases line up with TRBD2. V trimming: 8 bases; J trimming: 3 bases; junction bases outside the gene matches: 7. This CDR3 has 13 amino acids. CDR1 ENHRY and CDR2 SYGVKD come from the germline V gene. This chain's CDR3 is CAIAGVDIYEQYF. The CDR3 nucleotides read TGTGCCATCGCGGGAGTGGATATCTACGAGCAGTACTTC.

The DNA of the CDR3 is TGCAGCGTCGCGATGAGCGGAGCCTCCTATGAGCAGTTCTTC. Translation gives CSVAMSGASYEQFF. V is TRBV29-1 and J is TRBJ2-1, with a tentative D call TRBD2 (5 bases). The CDR3 extends over 14 amino acids. CDR1 and CDR2 (germline): SQVTM, ANQGSEA. Trimming removed 6 bases at V and 8 bases at J, with 20 bases between.

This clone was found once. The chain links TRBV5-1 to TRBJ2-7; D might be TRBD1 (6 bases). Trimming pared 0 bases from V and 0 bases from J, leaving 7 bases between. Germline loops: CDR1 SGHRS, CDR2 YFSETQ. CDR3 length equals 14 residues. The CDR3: CASSLGGHSYEQYF. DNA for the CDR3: TGCGCCAGCAGCTTGGGGGGACACTCCTACGAGCAGTACTTC.

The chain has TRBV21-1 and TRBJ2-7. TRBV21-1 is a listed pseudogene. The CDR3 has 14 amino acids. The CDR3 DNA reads TGTGCCAGCAGCAAAGAAGGGAAAACCTACGAGCAGTACTTC. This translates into CASSKEGKTYEQYF.

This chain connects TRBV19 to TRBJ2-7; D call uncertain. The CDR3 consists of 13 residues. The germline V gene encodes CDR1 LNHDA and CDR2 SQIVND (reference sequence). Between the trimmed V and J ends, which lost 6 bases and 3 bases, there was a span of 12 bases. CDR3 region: CASSVGHNYEQYF. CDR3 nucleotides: TGTGCCAGTAGCGTTGGGCATAACTACGAGCAGTACTTC.

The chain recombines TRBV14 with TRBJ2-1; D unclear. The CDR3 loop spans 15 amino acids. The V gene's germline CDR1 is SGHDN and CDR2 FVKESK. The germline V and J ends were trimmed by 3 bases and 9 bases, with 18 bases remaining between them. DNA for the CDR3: TGTGCCAGCAGCCATACGGTGTACACTCAAGGTGAGCAGTTCTTC. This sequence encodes CASSHTVYTQGEQFF.

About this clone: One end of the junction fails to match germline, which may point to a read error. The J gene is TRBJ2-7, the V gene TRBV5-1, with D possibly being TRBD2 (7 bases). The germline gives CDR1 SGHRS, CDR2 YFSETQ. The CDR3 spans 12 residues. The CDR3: CASSLEGGLKDF. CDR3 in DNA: TGCGCCAGCAGCTTGGAGGGGGGGCTGAAGGACTTC.

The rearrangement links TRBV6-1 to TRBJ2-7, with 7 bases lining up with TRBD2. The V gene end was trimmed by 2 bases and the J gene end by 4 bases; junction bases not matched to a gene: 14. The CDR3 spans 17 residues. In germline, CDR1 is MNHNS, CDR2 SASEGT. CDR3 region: CASSEKVTSSTGYEQYF. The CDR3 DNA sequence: TGTGCCAGCAGTGAAAAAGTGACTAGCTCTACTGGTTACGAGCAGTACTTC.

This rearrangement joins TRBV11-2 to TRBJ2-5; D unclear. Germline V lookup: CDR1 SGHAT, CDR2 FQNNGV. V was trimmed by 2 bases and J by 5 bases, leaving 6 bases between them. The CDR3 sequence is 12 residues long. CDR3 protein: CASSLIIETQYF. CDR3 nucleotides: TGTGCCAGCAGCTTAATTATTGAGACCCAGTACTTC.

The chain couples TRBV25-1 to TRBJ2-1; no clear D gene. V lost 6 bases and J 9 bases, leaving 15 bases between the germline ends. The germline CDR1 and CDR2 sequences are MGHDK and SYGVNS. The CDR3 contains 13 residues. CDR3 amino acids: CASSYIQSSEQFF. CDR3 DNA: TGTGCCAGCAGCTACATACAGTCGAGTGAGCAGTTCTTC.

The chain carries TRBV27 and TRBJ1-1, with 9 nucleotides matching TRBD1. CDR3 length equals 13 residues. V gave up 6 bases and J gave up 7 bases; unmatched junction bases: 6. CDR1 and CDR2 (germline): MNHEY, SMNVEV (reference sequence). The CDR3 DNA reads TGTGCCAGCAGCCGGGGACAGGGCATTGAAGCTTTCTTT. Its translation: CASSRGQGIEAFF.

The CDR3 DNA sequence: TGCAGCGTTTATTGGGACCACTCCCCTGAAGCTTTCTTT. Protein: CSVYWDHSPEAFF. The chain couples TRBV29-1 to TRBJ1-1; the D gene is possibly TRBD1 (5 bases). V lost 5 bases, J lost 6 bases, and 16 bases lay in between. This CDR3 is built from 13 residues. CDR1 SQVTM and CDR2 ANQGSEA come from the germline V gene. Full variable domain (missing parts from reference TRBV29-1 and TRBJ1-1): SAVISQKPSRDICQRGTSLTIQCQVDSQVTMMFWYRQQPGQSLTLIATANQGSEATYESGFVIDKFPISRPNLTFSTLTVSNMSPEDSSIYLCSVYWDHSPEAFFGQGTRLTVV.

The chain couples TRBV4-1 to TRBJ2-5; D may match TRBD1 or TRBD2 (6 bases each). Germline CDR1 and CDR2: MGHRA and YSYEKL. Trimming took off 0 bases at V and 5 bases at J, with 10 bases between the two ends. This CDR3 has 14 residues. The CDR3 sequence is CASSQEGGLETQYF. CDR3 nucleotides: TGCGCCAGCAGCCAAGAAGGGGGGTTGGAGACCCAGTACTTC.

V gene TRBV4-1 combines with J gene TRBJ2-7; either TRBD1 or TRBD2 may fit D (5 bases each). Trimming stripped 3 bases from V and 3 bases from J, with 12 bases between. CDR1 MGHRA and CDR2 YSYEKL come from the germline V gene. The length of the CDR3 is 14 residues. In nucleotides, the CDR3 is TGCGCCAGCAGCCAGGGACCAGGGAACTACGAGCAGTACTTC. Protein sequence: CASSQGPGNYEQYF.

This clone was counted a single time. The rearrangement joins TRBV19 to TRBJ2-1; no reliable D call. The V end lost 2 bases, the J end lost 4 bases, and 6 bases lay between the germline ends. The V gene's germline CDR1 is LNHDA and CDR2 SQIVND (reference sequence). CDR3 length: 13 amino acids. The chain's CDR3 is CASSIQDYNEQFF. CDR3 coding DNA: TGTGCCAGTAGTATACAGGATTACAATGAGCAGTTCTTC.

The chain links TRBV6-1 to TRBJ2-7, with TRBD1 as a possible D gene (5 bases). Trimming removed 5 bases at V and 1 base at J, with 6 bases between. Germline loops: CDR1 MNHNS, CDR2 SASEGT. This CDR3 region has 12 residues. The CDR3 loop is CASSQGSYEQYF. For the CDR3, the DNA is TGTGCCAGCAGTCAGGGATCCTACGAGCAGTACTTC.

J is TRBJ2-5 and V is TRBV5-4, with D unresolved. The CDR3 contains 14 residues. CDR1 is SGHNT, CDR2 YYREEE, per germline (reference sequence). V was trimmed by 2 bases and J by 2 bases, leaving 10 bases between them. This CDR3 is CASSFGFEQETQYF. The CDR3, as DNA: TGTGCCAGCAGCTTCGGGTTCGAACAAGAGACCCAGTACTTC.

CDR3 protein: CASRTGHLAYEQYF. Here the CDR3 DNA reads TGTGCCAGTAGGACGGGACACCTAGCCTACGAGCAGTACTTC. The rearrangement joins TRBV19 to TRBJ2-7; maybe TRBD1 (6 bases). Germline CDR1 LNHDA, CDR2 SQIVND (reference sequence). The CDR3 runs 14 residues. V lost 6 bases to trimming and J lost 2 bases, with 14 bases between them.

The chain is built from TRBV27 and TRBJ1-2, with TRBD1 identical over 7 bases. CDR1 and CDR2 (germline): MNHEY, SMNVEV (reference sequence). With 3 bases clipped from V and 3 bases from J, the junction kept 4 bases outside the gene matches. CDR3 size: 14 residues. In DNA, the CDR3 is TGTGCCAGCAGTTTGACAGGGAGGGACTATGGCTACACCTTC. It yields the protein CASSLTGRDYGYTF.

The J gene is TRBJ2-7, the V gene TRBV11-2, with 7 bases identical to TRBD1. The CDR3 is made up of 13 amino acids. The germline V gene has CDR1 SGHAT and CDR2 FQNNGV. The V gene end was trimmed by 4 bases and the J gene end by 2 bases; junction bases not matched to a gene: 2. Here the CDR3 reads CASSWDSTYEQYF. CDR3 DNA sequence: TGTGCCAGCAGCTGGGACAGTACCTACGAGCAGTACTTC.